This entry features one TCR beta chain sequence. The antigen is undetermined. UMI-tagged TRB cDNA libraries were built via 5' RACE. Reprocessing the 5' RACE reads, TCRdb reports a single entry for every CDR3 protein and omits DNA. The listing records 130,000 to 150,000 distinct CDR3 sequences. The CDR3 is made up of 11 amino acids. The sample originates from a study of CXCR3-negative and CXCR3-positive naive CD8 T cells. General study findings and limits: Diversity was high in both naive subsets and much lower in memory cells. Compared with CXCR3-negative naive cells, CXCR3-positive naive cells showed more hydrophobic TRB CDR3s. Cryopreservation partially lowered CXCR3 expression, so most assays used fresh PBMCs.

Naive CD8+ T lymphocytes were specified as CD45RO-CCR7+CD27+CD95-. The chain combines TRBV12-3 or TRBV12-4 with TRBJ2-5. Sequences were obtained from naive CXCR3+ CD8+ T cells from blood. The subset was: CD45RO-CCR7+CD27+CD95- naive CD8+ T cells expressing CXCR3 (TNR3+). This sequence was found in a human donor in good health. Some clones in this sample may be carry-over from other donors' samples. CDR3 protein: CASKFGETQYF.